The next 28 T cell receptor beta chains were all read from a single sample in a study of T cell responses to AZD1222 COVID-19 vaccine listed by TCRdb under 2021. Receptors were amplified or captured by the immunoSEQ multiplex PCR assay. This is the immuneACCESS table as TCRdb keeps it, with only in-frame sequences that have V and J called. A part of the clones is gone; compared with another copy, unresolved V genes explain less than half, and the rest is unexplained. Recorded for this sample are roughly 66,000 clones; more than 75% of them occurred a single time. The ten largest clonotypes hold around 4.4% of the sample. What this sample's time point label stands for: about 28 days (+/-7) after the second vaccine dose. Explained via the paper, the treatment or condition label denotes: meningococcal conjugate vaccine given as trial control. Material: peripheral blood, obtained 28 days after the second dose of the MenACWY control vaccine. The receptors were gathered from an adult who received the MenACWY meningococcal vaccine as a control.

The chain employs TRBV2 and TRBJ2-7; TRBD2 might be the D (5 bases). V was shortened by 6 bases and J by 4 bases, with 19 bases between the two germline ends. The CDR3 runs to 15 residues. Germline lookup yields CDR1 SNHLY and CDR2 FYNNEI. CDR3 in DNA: TGTGCCAGCAGCCCAGTGAGAGGGTCGGGATACGAGCAGTACTTC. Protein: CASSPVRGSGYEQYF.

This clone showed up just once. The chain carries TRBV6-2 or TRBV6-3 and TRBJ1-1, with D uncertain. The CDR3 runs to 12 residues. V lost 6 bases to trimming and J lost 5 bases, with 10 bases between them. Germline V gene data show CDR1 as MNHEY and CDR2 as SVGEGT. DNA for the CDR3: TGTGCCAGCAGCCGCCCCCATACTGAAGCTTTCTTT. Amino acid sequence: CASSRPHTEAFF.

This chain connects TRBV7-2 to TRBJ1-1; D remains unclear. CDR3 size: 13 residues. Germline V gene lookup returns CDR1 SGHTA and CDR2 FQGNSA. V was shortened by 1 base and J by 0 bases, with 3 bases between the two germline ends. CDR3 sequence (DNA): TGTGCCAGCAGCTTAGTAATGAACACTGAAGCTTTCTTT. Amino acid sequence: CASSLVMNTEAFF. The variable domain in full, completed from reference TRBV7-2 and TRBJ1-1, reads GAGVSQSPSNKVTEKGKDVELRCDPISGHTALYWYRQSLGQGLEFLIYFQGNSAPDKSGLPSDRFSAERTGGSVSTLTIQRTQQEDSAVYLCASSLVMNTEAFFGQGTRLTVV.

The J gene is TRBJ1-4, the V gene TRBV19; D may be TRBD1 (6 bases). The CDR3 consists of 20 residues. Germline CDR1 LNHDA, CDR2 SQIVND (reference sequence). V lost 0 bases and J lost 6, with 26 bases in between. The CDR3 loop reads CASSIDPPAGLNKGDEKLFF. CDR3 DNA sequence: TGTGCCAGTAGTATAGACCCTCCCGCGGGACTGAACAAGGGGGATGAAAAACTGTTTTTT.

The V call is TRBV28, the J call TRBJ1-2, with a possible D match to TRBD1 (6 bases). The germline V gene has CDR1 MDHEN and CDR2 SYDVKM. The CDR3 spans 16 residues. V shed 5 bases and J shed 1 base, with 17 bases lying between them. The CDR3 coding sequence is TGTGCCAGCAGTCATCCCCAACAGGGAAATAACTATGGCTACACCTTC. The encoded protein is CASSHPQQGNNYGYTF.

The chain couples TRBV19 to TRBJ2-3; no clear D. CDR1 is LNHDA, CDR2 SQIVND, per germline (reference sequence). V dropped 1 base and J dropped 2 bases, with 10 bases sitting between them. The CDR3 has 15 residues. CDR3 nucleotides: TGTGCCAGTAGTATAGGTGGATCTCCCACAGATACGCAGTATTTT. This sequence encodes CASSIGGSPTDTQYF.

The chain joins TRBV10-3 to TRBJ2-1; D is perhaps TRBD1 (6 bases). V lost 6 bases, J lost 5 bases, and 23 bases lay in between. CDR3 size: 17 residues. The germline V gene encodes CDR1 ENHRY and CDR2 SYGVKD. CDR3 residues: CAIRGALSPRSNNEQFF. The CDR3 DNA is TGTGCCATCAGGGGGGCCTTATCCCCAAGATCAAACAATGAGCAGTTCTTC.

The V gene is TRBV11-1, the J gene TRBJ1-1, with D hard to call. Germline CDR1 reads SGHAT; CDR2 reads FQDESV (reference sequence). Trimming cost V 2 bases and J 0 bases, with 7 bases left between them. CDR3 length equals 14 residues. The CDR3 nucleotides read TGTGCCAGCAGCTTACTGAGACTGAACACTGAAGCTTTCTTT. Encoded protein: CASSLLRLNTEAFF.

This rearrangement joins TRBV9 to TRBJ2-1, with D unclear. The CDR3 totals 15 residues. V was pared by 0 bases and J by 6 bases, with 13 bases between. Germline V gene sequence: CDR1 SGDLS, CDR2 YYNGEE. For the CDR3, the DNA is TGTGCCAGCAGCGTAGGGGCAGCACAGTTCAATGAGCAGTTCTTC. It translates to CASSVGAAQFNEQFF.

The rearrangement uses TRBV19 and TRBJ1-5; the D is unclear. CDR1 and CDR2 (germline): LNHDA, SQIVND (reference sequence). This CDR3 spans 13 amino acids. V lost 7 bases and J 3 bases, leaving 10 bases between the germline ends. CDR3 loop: CASMEGNNQPQHF. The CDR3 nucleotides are TGTGCCAGTATGGAGGGAAACAATCAGCCCCAGCATTTT.

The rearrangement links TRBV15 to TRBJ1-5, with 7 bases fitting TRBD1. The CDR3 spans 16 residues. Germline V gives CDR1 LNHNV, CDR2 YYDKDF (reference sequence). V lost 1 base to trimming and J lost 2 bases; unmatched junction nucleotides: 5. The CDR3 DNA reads TGTGCCACCAGCAGAGTTGCCGGACAGGGCAATCAGCCCCAGCATTTT. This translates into CATSRVAGQGNQPQHF.

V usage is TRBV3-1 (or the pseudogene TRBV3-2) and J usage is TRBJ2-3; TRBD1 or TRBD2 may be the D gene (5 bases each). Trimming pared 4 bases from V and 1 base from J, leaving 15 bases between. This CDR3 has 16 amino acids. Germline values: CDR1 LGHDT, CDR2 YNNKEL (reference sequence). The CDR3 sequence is CASSLRGGWGTDTQYF. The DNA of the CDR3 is TGTGCCAGCAGCCTTCGGGGCGGCTGGGGCACAGATACGCAGTATTTT.

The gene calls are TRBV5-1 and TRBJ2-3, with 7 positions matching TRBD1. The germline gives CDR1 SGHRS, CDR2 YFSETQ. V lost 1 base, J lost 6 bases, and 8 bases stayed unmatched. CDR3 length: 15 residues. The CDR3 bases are TGCGCCAGCAGCTTGCGGGACAGTAGAGTGGATACGCAGTATTTT. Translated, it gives CASSLRDSRVDTQYF.

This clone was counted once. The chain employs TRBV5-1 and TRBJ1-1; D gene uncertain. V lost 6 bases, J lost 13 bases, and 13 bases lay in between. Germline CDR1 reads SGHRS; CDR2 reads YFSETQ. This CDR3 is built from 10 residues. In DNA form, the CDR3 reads TGCGCCAGCACCCCACCCGTTTATTTCTTT. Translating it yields CASTPPVYFF.

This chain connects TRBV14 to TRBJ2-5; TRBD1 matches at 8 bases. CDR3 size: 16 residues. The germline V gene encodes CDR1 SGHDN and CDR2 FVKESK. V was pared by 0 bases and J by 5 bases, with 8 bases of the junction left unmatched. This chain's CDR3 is CASSQDRGRIRETQYF. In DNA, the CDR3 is TGTGCCAGCAGCCAAGACAGGGGGCGAATTCGGGAGACCCAGTACTTC.

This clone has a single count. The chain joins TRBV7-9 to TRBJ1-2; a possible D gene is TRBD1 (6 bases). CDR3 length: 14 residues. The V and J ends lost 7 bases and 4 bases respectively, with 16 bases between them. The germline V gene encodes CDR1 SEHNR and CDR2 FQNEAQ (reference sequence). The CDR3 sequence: CASTLAGASYGYTF. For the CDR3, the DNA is TGTGCCAGCACCCTAGCGGGGGCAAGCTATGGCTACACCTTC. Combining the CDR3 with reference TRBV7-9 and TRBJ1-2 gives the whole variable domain DTGVSQNPRHKITKRGQNVTFRCDPISEHNRLYWYRQTLGQGPEFLTYFQNEAQLEKSRLLSDRFSAERPKGSFSTLEIQRTEQGDSAMYLCASTLAGASYGYTFGSGTRLTVV.

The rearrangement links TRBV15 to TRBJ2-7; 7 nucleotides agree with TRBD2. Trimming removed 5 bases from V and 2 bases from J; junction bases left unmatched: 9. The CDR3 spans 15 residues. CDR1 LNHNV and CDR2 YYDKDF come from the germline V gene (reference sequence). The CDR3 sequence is CATSPGEGFTYEQYF. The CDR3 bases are TGTGCCACCAGCCCTGGGGAGGGGTTCACCTACGAGCAGTACTTC.

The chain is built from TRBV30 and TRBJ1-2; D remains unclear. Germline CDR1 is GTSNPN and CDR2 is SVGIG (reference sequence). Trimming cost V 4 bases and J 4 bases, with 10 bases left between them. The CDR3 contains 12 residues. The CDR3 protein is CAWTQGPYGYTF. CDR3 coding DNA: TGTGCCTGGACCCAAGGGCCCTATGGCTACACCTTC.

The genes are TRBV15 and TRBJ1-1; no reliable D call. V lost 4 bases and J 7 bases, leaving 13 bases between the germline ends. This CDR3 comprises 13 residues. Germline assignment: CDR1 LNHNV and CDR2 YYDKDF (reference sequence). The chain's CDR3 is CATSNLADIEAFF. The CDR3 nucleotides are TGTGCCACCAGCAACCTGGCCGACATTGAAGCTTTCTTT.

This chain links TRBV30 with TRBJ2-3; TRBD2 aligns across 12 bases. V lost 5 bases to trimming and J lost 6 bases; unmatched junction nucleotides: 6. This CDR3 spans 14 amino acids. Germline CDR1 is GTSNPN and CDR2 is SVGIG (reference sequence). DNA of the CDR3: TGTGCCTGGCGGACTAGCGGGAATGTCGATACGCAGTATTTT. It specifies CAWRTSGNVDTQYF.

The CDR3 bases are TGCAGCGTTGGGCGGACAGGGGACAACACCGGGGAGCTGTTTTTT. It encodes CSVGRTGDNTGELFF. The chain uses TRBV29-1 and TRBJ2-2; TRBD1 aligns across 9 bases. Per the germline V gene, CDR1 is SQVTM and CDR2 is ANQGSEA. This CDR3 comprises 15 residues. The junction had 5 bases not matched to a gene; V was cut back by 4 bases and J by 2 bases.

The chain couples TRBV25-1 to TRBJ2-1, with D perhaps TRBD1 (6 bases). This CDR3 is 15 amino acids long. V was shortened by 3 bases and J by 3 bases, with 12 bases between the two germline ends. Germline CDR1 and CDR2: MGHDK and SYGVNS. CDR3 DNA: TGTGCCAGCAGTGAGCCGGGACACCTCTACAATGAGCAGTTCTTC. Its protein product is CASSEPGHLYNEQFF.

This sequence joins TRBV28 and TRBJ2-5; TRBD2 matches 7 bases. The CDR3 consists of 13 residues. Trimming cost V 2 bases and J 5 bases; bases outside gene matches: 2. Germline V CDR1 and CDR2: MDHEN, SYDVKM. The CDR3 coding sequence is TGTGCCAGCAGTTTACGGCGGGAGGAGACCCAGTACTTC. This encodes CASSLRREETQYF. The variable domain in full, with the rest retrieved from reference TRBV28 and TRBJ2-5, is DVKVTQSSRYLVKRTGEKVFLECVQDMDHENMFWYRQDPGLGLRLIYFSYDVKMKEKGDIPEGYSVSREKKERFSLILESASTNQTSMYLCASSLRREETQYFGPGTRLLVL.

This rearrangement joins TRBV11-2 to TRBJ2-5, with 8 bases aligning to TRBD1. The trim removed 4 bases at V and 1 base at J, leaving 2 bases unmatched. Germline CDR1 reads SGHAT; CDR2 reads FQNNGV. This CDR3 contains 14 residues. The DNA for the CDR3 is TGTGCCAGCAGCTCAGACAGGGGCCAAGAGACCCAGTACTTC. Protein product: CASSSDRGQETQYF. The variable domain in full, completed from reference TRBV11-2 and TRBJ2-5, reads EAGVAQSPRYKIIEKRQSVAFWCNPISGHATLYWYQQILGQGPKLLIQFQNNGVVDDSQLPKDRFSAERLKGVDSTLKIQPAKLEDSAVYLCASSSDRGQETQYFGPGTRLLVL.

The CDR3 DNA is TGTGCCAGCAGTTTGGGGGGGCGACGTGTCGGCTACACCTTC. Encoded protein: CASSLGGRRVGYTF. The gene calls are TRBV28 and TRBJ1-2; TRBD1 might be the D (6 bases). The V gene lost 3 bases and the J gene lost 8 bases, with 16 bases spanning the gap. CDR3 length: 14 residues. Germline assignment: CDR1 MDHEN and CDR2 SYDVKM.

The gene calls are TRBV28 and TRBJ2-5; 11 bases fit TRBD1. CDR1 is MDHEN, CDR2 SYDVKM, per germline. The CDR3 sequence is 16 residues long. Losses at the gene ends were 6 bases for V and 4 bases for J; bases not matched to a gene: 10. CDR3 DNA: TGTGCCAGCAGCGAAACCTCCGGGACAGGGGGAGAGACCCAGTACTTC. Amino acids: CASSETSGTGGETQYF. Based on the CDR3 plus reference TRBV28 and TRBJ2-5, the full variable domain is DVKVTQSSRYLVKRTGEKVFLECVQDMDHENMFWYRQDPGLGLRLIYFSYDVKMKEKGDIPEGYSVSREKKERFSLILESASTNQTSMYLCASSETSGTGGETQYFGPGTRLLVL.

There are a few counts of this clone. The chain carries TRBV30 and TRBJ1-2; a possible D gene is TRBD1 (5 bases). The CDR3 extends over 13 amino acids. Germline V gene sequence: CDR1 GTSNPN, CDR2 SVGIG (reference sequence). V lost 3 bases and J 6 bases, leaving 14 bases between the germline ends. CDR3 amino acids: CAWRDKGVDGYTF. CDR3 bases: TGTGCCTGGAGGGACAAGGGAGTCGATGGCTACACCTTC.

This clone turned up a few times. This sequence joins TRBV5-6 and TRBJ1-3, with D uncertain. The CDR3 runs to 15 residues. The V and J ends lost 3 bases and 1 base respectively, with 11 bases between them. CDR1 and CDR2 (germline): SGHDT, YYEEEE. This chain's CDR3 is CASSSRTDSGNTIYF. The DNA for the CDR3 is TGTGCCAGCAGCTCTCGGACGGATTCTGGAAACACCATATATTTT.